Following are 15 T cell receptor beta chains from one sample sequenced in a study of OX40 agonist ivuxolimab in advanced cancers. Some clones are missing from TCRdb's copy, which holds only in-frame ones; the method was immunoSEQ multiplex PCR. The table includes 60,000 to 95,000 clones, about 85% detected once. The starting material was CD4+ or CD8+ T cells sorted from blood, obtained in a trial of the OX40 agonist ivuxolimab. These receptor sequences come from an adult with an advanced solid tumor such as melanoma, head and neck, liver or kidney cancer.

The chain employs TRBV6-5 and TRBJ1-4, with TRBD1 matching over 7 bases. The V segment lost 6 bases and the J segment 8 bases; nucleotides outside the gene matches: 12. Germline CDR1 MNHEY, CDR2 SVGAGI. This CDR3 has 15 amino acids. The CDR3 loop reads CASSPRAGGREKLFF. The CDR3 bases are TGTGCCAGCAGCCCCCGGGCAGGGGGTCGGGAAAAACTGTTTTTT.

The CDR3 bases are TGTGCCATCAGTGGGGACAGCTATGGCTACACCTTC. This translates into CAISGDSYGYTF. V gene TRBV10-3 combines with J gene TRBJ1-2; 7 nucleotides agree with TRBD1. The V gene's germline CDR1 is ENHRY and CDR2 SYGVKD. The CDR3 has 12 amino acids. J was trimmed by 4 bases and V by 4 bases; bases with no gene match: 0.

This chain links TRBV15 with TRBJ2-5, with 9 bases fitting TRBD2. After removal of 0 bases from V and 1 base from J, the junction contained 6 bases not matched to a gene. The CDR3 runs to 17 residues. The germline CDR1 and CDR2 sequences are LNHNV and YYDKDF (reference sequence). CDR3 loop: CATSRDLAGGTQETQYF. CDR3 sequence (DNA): TGTGCCACCAGCAGAGATCTGGCGGGGGGGACCCAAGAGACCCAGTACTTC.

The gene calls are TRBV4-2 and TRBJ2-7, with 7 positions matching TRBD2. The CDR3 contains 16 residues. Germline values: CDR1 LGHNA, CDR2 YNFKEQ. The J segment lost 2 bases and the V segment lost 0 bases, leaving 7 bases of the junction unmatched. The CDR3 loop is CASSQDLASGAYEQYF. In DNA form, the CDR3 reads TGTGCCAGCAGCCAAGATCTAGCTAGCGGCGCCTACGAGCAGTACTTC.

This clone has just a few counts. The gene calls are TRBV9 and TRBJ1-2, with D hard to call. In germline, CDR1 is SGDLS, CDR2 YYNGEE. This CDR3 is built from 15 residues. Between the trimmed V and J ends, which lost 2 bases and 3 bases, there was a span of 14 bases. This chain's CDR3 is CASSVRGISDYGYTF. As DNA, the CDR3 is TGTGCCAGCAGCGTGCGCGGGATCTCGGACTATGGCTACACCTTC.

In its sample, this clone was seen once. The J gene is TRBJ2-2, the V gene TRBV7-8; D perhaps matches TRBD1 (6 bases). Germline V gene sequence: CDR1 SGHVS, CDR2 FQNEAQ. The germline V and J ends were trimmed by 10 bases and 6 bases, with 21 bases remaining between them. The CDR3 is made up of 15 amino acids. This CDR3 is CAIEKGDLGAGELFF. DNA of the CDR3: TGTGCCATCGAGAAGGGGGACCTCGGGGCCGGGGAGCTGTTTTTT.

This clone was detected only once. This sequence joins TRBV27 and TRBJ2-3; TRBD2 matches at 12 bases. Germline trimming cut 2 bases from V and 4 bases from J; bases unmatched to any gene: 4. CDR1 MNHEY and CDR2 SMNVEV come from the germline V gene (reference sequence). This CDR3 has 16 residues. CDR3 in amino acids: CASSLRTSGGPDTQYF. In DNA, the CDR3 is TGTGCCAGCAGTTTACGAACTAGCGGGGGGCCAGATACGCAGTATTTT.

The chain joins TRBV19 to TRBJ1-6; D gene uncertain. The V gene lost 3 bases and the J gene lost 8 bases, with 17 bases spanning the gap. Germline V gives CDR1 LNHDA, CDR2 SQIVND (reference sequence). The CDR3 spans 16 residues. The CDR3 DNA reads TGTGCCAGTAGTATTTTCCATACGAGGAGGGATTCACCCCTCCACTTT. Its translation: CASSIFHTRRDSPLHF.

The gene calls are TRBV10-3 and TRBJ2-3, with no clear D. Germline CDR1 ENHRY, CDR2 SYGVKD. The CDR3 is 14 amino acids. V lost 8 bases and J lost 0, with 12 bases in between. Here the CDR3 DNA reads TGTGCCATCGGCCAAGGGCAGAGCACAGATACGCAGTATTTT. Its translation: CAIGQGQSTDTQYF.

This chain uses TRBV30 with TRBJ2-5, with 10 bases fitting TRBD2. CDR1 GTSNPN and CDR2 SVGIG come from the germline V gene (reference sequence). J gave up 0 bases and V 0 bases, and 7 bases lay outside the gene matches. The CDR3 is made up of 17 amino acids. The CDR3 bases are TGTGCCTGGAGTGTAGGGACTAGCGTACTGTACCAAGAGACCCAGTACTTC. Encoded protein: CAWSVGTSVLYQETQYF.

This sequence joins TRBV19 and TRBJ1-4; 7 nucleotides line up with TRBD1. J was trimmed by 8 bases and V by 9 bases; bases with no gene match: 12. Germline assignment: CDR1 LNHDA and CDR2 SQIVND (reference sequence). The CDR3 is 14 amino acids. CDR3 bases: TGTGCCAGGGAAATCAGGGGGGGGAGAGAAAAACTGTTTTTT. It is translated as CAREIRGGREKLFF. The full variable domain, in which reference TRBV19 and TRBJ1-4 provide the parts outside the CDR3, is DGGITQSPKYLFRKEGQNVTLSCEQNLNHDAMYWYRQDPGQGLRLIYYSQIVNDFQKGDIAEGYSVSREKKESFPLTVTSAQKNPTAFYLCAREIRGGREKLFFGSGTQLSVL.

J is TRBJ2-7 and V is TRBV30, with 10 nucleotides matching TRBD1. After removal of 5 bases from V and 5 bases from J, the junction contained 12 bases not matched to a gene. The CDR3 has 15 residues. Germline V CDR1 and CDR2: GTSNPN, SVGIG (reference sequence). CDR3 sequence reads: CAWAPMGTGVDEQYF. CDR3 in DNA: TGTGCCTGGGCCCCCATGGGGACAGGGGTCGACGAGCAGTACTTC.

CDR3 sequence (DNA): TGCAGCGCCCGCCGGGAAGCAAGCGAGCAGTACTTC. Encoded protein: CSARREASEQYF. The chain recombines TRBV29-1 with TRBJ2-7; TRBD2 is a possible D gene (5 bases). V lost 7 bases and J lost 6, with 16 bases in between. The CDR3 covers 12 residues. Per germline, CDR1 SQVTM and CDR2 ANQGSEA.

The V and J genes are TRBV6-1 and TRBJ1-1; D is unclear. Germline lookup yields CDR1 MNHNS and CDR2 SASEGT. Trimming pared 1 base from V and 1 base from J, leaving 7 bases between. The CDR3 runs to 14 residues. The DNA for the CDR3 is TGTGCCAGCAGTGAAGTTAGCCGGAACACTGAAGCTTTCTTT. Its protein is CASSEVSRNTEAFF.

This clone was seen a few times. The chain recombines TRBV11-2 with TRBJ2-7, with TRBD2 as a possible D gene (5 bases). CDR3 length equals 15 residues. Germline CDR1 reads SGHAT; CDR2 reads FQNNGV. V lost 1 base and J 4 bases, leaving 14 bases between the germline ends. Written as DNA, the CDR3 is TGTGCCAGCAGCTTAGCGGGGAGCACTTTATACGAGCAGTACTTC. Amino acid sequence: CASSLAGSTLYEQYF.